The 7 T cell receptor beta chains given below trace back to one sample, sequenced in a study of T cells in Graves' hyperthyroidism and ophthalmopathy. The source material, RNA transcripts, was used to amplify TCR beta CDR3 regions. HTBI primers were the set used in a first-round RT-PCR of the TCR CDR3. From the multiplex PCR reads, TCRdb called clonotypes with MiXCR, one entry per CDR3 protein. The sample shows roughly 420,000 distinct CDR3 sequences, approximately 14% of them seen only once. Source material: blood. The receptors were gathered from a woman between 18 and 29 years old with Graves' hyperthyroidism.

This clonotype occurred once. Here the CDR3 reads CASSDRTGGMFKAFF. CDR3 bases: TGTGCCAGCAGCGATCGGACAGGGGGCATGTTTAAAGCTTTCTTT. The gene calls are TRBV5-5 and TRBJ1-1; 11 bases align to TRBD1. The CDR3 sequence is 15 residues long. Germline lookup yields CDR1 SGHKS and CDR2 YYEKEE (reference sequence). J gave up 9 bases and V 4 bases, and 11 bases lay outside the gene matches.

This clonotype has only a few counts. The rearrangement joins TRBV27 to TRBJ1-5; tentatively, D is TRBD1 (6 bases). Trimming removed 5 bases at V and 1 base at J, with 9 bases between. CDR1 is MNHEY and CDR2 is SMNVEV in the germline V gene (reference sequence). The CDR3 extends over 14 amino acids. CDR3 loop: CASSHGQSNQPQHF. The CDR3 bases are TGTGCCAGCAGTCACGGACAGAGCAATCAGCCCCAGCATTTT.

This clonotype occurred many times. The chain has TRBV5-5 and TRBJ1-3, with no clear D. CDR1 SGHKS and CDR2 YYEKEE come from the germline V gene (reference sequence). Between the trimmed V and J ends, which lost 0 bases and 0 bases, there was a span of 7 bases. The CDR3 sequence is 15 residues long. The CDR3 DNA is TGTGCCAGCAGCTTGGTGGCGTCCTCTGGAAACACCATATATTTT. This sequence encodes CASSLVASSGNTIYF.

This clonotype was seen only a few times. The chain recombines TRBV29-1 with TRBJ2-5, with 8 bases identical to TRBD2. V shed 6 bases, J shed 0 bases, and the junction held 6 bases outside the gene matches. The CDR3 sequence is 14 residues long. CDR1 is SQVTM and CDR2 is ANQGSEA in the germline V gene. The CDR3 region is CSVTSGAYQETQYF. In nucleotides, the CDR3 is TGCAGCGTCACTAGCGGTGCGTACCAAGAGACCCAGTACTTC. The full variable domain, rest sourced from reference TRBV29-1 and TRBJ2-5, is SAVISQKPSRDICQRGTSLTIQCQVDSQVTMMFWYRQQPGQSLTLIATANQGSEATYESGFVIDKFPISRPNLTFSTLTVSNMSPEDSSIYLCSVTSGAYQETQYFGPGTRLLVL.

This clonotype was picked up many times. V is TRBV3-1 and J is TRBJ2-7; 11 bases fit TRBD1. V lost 2 bases, J lost 4 bases, and 7 bases stayed unmatched. The CDR3 covers 16 residues. Germline V gives CDR1 LGHDT, CDR2 YNNKEL (reference sequence). The CDR3 sequence is CASSQPAGTGGYEQYF. CDR3 DNA sequence: TGTGCCAGCAGCCAACCCGCCGGGACAGGGGGATACGAGCAGTACTTC.

This clonotype was counted at least ten times. The chain is built from TRBV29-1 and TRBJ1-1; D not certain. In germline, CDR1 is SQVTM, CDR2 ANQGSEA. This CDR3 has 11 residues. V gave up 6 bases and J gave up 0 bases, with 5 bases separating them. CDR3 sequence: CSVRLNTEAFF. The DNA of the CDR3 is TGCAGCGTAAGGTTGAACACTGAAGCTTTCTTT.

This clonotype was seen repeatedly, ten times or more. CDR3 bases: TGTGCCAGCAGCCAAGGTAGCAGCAATCAGCCCCAGCATTTT. Amino acid sequence: CASSQGSSNQPQHF. The chain couples TRBV3-1 to TRBJ1-5; D is undetermined. Trimming shortened V by 1 base and J by 1 base, and 5 bases separated the two germline ends. Germline CDR1 is LGHDT and CDR2 is YNNKEL (reference sequence). The CDR3 contains 14 residues. The full variable domain, rest sourced from reference TRBV3-1 and TRBJ1-5, is DTAVSQTPKYLVTQMGNDKSIKCEQNLGHDTMYWYKQDSKKFLKIMFSYNNKELIINETVPNRFSPKSPDKAHLNLHINSLELGDSAVYFCASSQGSSNQPQHFGDGTRLSIL.